This TCR beta chain came from a study of blood T cell repertoires in COVID-19. Background on the study: The study drew acute and convalescent COVID-19 samples from the United States, Italy and Spain. T cells, B-cell-depleted T cells, or PBMCs provided the cDNA or gDNA that served as material.

In the source study's methods: Scientists estimated how many nucleated cells there were by amplifying reference gene primers. Here immunoSEQ multiplex PCR was the method, and the copy in TCRdb shows in-frame clones only, minus some. V and J calls and clone size come straight from that table; D and trimming were deduced from the DNA. The sample contains hundreds of thousands of clones, 65% to 85% of which appear only once. Participants had their cohort set by participant-reported clinical history. The TCR comes from a man in his thirties or forties with acute COVID-19. The sample taken for sequencing was PBMCs or T cells enriched from blood (not recorded which).

The CDR3 DNA reads as TGTGCCAGCAGTTACTCGGGGGGGGCGAGCCTGTTTTTT. Its protein product is CASSYSGGASLFF. The V gene is TRBV6-5, the J gene TRBJ1-4; tentative D call: TRBD1 (6 bases). The CDR3 is 13 residues long. Germline values: CDR1 MNHEY, CDR2 SVGAGI. The ends were cut back, 0 bases at V and 14 bases at J, with 13 bases in the middle.